This TCR beta chain was documented in a study of blood T cells in healthy people across ages. Many counts were recorded for this clonotype. V shed 6 bases, J shed 4 bases, and the junction held 5 bases outside the gene matches. The CDR3 consists of 14 residues. The germline CDR1 and CDR2 sequences are DFQATT and SNEGSKA (reference sequence). Together with a sample-barcoded 5' primer, a J-beta primer mix was included in a second PCR lasting about 7 to 12 cycles. One entry per CDR3 protein results from TCRdb running MiXCR on the 5' RACE reads. The table shows some 940,000 distinct CDR3 sequences, with 25% to 30% occurring only once. The data were also submitted as part of a second study, on T cells of mothers and their children.

The sequence was collected from a woman in her thirties or forties in good health. V and J are TRBV20-1 and TRBJ2-7, with 14 nucleotides matching TRBD2. Sequenced material: blood. As DNA, the CDR3 is TGCAGTGCCAGACTAGCGGGAGGGACTTACGAGCAGTACTTC. Residues: CSARLAGGTYEQYF.